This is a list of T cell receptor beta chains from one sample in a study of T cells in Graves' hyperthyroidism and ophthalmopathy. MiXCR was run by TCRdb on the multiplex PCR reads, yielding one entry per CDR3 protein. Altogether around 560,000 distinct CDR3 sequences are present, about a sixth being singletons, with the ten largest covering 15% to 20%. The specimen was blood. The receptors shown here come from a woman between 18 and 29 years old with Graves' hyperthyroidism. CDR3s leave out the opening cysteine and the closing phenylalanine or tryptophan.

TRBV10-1 ASSERTEGNTIY
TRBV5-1 ASSLALGTGSLFSEAF
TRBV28 ASKLGTGNTIY
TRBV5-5 ASSRNPGLPYTGELF
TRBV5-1 ASSPGPGQGPNEQF
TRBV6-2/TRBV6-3 ASSYQREYNEQF
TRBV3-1 ASSQEHTLH
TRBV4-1 ASSPGLAGGPAKNIQY
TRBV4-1 ASRLAPRDEKLF
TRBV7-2 AGDSHHLAKNIQY
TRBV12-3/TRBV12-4 ASSLQTGPNTGELF
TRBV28 ASSARGLAASTDTQY
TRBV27 ASSSRQGALHEQY
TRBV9 ASSVDPGQKNTEAS
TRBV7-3 ASSNRQGIEQF
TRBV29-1 SVGHGAGGQY
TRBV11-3 VSSSSSGANVLT
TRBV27 ASSLSVGEVYNEQF
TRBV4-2 ASSQEEQAKETQY
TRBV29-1 SVGTGDTGELF
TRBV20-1 SARSQSSLGNQETQY
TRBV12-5 ASGLVPPDTQY
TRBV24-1 ATSDLGAGGRLNEQF
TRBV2 ASDAQGAHQPQH